Presented here are 22 T cell receptor beta chains from one specimen sequenced in a study of Ad26.COV2.S vaccination and SARS-CoV-2 variants. Assay used: immunoSEQ multiplex PCR; TCRdb lists only in-frame clones, some missing. The sample yields about 350,000 clones, about 85% seen once. Treatment reported: 15 to 20 received Ad26.COV2.S at low or high dose, single or two shots; roughly 5 received placebo; per-sample allocation not given. Each sample was drawn 63 days after the first injection (of vaccine or placebo). Specimen: peripheral blood, collected in a trial of Ad26.COV2.S vaccine versus placebo. The receptors here all came from a person between 18 and 65 years old who received the Ad26.COV2.S COVID-19 vaccine or a placebo.

This sequence joins TRBV10-2 and TRBJ2-2, with D perhaps matching TRBD1 or TRBD2 (5 bases each). The length of the CDR3 is 16 residues. Trimming took 5 bases from V and 1 from J, leaving 14 bases between them. Germline-derived CDR1 and CDR2 are WSHSY and SAAADI. CDR3 sequence reads: CASSPGTFLNTGELFF. CDR3 nucleotides: TGCGCCAGCAGTCCCGGGACGTTTTTGAACACCGGGGAGCTGTTTTTT.

The chain combines TRBV5-1 with TRBJ2-5, with D maybe TRBD1 (6 bases). CDR3 length equals 13 residues. The germline V gene has CDR1 SGHRS and CDR2 YFSETQ. The V end lost 2 bases, the J end lost 4 bases, and 9 bases lay between the germline ends. In DNA, the CDR3 is TGCGCCAGCAGCTTTGGACAGCGAGAGACCCAGTACTTC. It specifies CASSFGQRETQYF.

Only one count was recorded for this clone. The CDR3 reads CASSQAFGRASGPQETQYF. DNA of the CDR3: TGTGCCAGCAGCCAAGCGTTTGGGAGGGCTAGCGGGCCGCAAGAGACCCAGTACTTC. The rearrangement links TRBV3-1 (or the pseudogene TRBV3-2) to TRBJ2-5; the match to TRBD2 covers 8 bases. The CDR3 covers 19 residues. V was clipped by 1 base and J by 2 bases; unmatched bases: 15. Germline V gene data show CDR1 as LGHDT and CDR2 as YNNKEL (reference sequence).

About this clone itself: Additional DNA sequences in this sample encode the identical CDR3. The chain recombines TRBV18 with TRBJ2-1; unclear D gene. Trimming cost V 0 bases and J 4 bases, with 4 bases left between them. The CDR3 has 13 residues. Germline loops: CDR1 KGHSH, CDR2 LQKENI. Here the CDR3 reads CASSPPGYNEQFF. Here the CDR3 DNA reads TGTGCCAGCTCACCACCAGGTTACAATGAGCAGTTCTTC. The full variable domain, with the rest looked up from reference TRBV18 and TRBJ2-1, is NAGVMQNPRHLVRRRGQEARLRCSPMKGHSHVYWYRQLPEEGLKFMVYLQKENIIDESGMPKERFSAEFPKEGPSILRIQQVVRGDSAAYFCASSPPGYNEQFFGPGTRLTVL.

CDR3 protein: CASSTSDRNYGYTF. For the CDR3, the DNA is TGTGCCAGCAGCACCTCGGACAGAAACTATGGCTACACCTTC. The chain uses TRBV9 and TRBJ1-2, with D tentatively TRBD1 (6 bases). This CDR3 comprises 14 residues. Germline lookup yields CDR1 SGDLS and CDR2 YYNGEE. V was cut by 4 bases and J by 2 bases, with 12 bases left in between.

The chain links TRBV3-1 (or the pseudogene TRBV3-2) to TRBJ2-7; 9 bases are shared with TRBD1. V was pared by 4 bases and J by 4 bases, with 2 bases of the junction left unmatched. Germline V gives CDR1 LGHDT, CDR2 YNNKEL (reference sequence). The CDR3 consists of 13 residues. The CDR3 nucleotides are TGTGCCAGCAGCCGGGACAGGGCGTACGAGCAGTACTTC. This gives the protein CASSRDRAYEQYF.

V gene TRBV7-2 combines with J gene TRBJ2-1; D is tentatively TRBD1 or TRBD2 (6 bases each). The V and J ends lost 5 bases and 3 bases respectively, with 17 bases between them. CDR1 SGHTA and CDR2 FQGNSA come from the germline V gene. The CDR3 is 16 residues long. The DNA for the CDR3 is TGTGCCAGCAGCCGGAGGGGGGAGCTCTACTACAATGAGCAGTTCTTC. This sequence encodes CASSRRGELYYNEQFF.

V usage is TRBV15 and J usage is TRBJ2-7; possible D gene TRBD1, 6 bases. The CDR3 contains 14 residues. V was cut by 0 bases and J by 4 bases, with 10 bases left in between. Germline-derived CDR1 and CDR2 are LNHNV and YYDKDF (reference sequence). CDR3 sequence reads: CATSRDPRGYEQYF. CDR3 DNA sequence: TGTGCCACCAGCAGAGACCCCAGGGGATACGAGCAGTACTTC.

CDR3 DNA sequence: TGTGCCATCAGCGGGTCAAATTCACCCCTCCACTTT. Residues: CAISGSNSPLHF. The chain carries TRBV10-3 and TRBJ1-6; D is ambiguous. Looked up from germline, CDR1 is ENHRY and CDR2 is SYGVKD. The V and J ends lost 6 bases and 7 bases respectively, with 7 bases between them. CDR3 length: 12 residues.

The chain uses TRBV14 and TRBJ2-5, with TRBD2 matching 9 bases. Unmatched junction bases numbered 7, after V lost 3 bases and J lost 5 bases. Germline V gene lookup returns CDR1 SGHDN and CDR2 FVKESK. CDR3 size: 15 residues. CDR3 region: CASSQRLAAYETQYF. The CDR3 coding sequence is TGTGCCAGCAGCCAGAGACTAGCGGCTTATGAGACCCAGTACTTC.

The V call is TRBV28, the J call TRBJ2-7; possibly TRBD2 for D (5 bases). The CDR3 loop spans 13 amino acids. Trimming shortened V by 1 base and J by 9 bases, and 13 bases separated the two germline ends. The germline V gene encodes CDR1 MDHEN and CDR2 SYDVKM. The CDR3 loop is CASSLSGNNRQYF. The CDR3 coding sequence is TGTGCCAGCAGTTTATCGGGGAATAACAGGCAGTACTTC.

The V call is TRBV30, the J call TRBJ2-5; 7 bases match TRBD2. The CDR3 sequence is 14 residues long. V dropped 2 bases and J dropped 1; count of bases not matched to a gene: 4. Germline assignment: CDR1 GTSNPN and CDR2 SVGIG (reference sequence). The CDR3 here is CAWSNGLVQETQYF. In DNA, the CDR3 is TGTGCCTGGAGTAATGGACTAGTCCAAGAGACCCAGTACTTC.

This chain links TRBV4-3 with TRBJ1-1; 9 nucleotides match TRBD1. CDR3 length: 15 amino acids. V shed 2 bases and J 3 bases; nucleotides not matched to a gene: 4. Per germline, CDR1 LGHNA and CDR2 YSLEER. CDR3 loop: CASSQIQGAYTEAFF. The CDR3 DNA reads as TGCGCCAGCAGCCAAATACAGGGGGCCTACACTGAAGCTTTCTTT.

This chain connects TRBV4-3 to TRBJ2-5; the D gene is possibly TRBD2 (6 bases). Germline CDR1 LGHNA, CDR2 YSLEER. V was trimmed by 0 bases and J by 5 bases, leaving 10 bases between them. The CDR3 loop spans 14 amino acids. CDR3 region: CASSQEPGSETQYF. CDR3 sequence (DNA): TGCGCCAGCAGCCAAGAACCCGGGAGTGAGACCCAGTACTTC.

This chain uses TRBV11-3 with TRBJ2-7; D may be TRBD2 (6 bases). Germline CDR1 SGHNT, CDR2 YENEEA. Between the trimmed V and J ends, which lost 5 bases and 3 bases, there was a span of 8 bases. The CDR3 totals 12 residues. The DNA for the CDR3 is TGTGCCAGCAGCATGGGACTCTACGAGCAGTACTTC. Protein product: CASSMGLYEQYF.

The V gene is TRBV18, the J gene TRBJ2-3; a weak D match, TRBD2 (6 bases). Trimming cost V 4 bases and J 1 base, with 12 bases left between them. This CDR3 comprises 15 residues. Germline lookup yields CDR1 KGHSH and CDR2 LQKENI. The CDR3 spells CASSRDGSRTDTQYF. CDR3 nucleotides: TGTGCCAGCTCACGCGACGGGAGTCGCACAGATACGCAGTATTTT.

The chain is built from TRBV7-2 and TRBJ2-5; the D is unclear. Trimming took 2 bases from V and 1 from J, leaving 5 bases between them. The CDR3 loop spans 13 amino acids. The germline V gene encodes CDR1 SGHTA and CDR2 FQGNSA. The DNA of the CDR3 is TGTGCCAGCAGCTTATCCAGCCAAGAGACCCAGTACTTC. Its translation: CASSLSSQETQYF.

This chain joins TRBV10-3 and TRBJ2-3; 8 bases agree with TRBD1. The CDR3 has 15 amino acids. Trimming took 6 bases from V and 0 from J; bases not matched to a gene: 5. Germline-derived CDR1 and CDR2 are ENHRY and SYGVKD. Here the CDR3 DNA reads TGTGCCATCAGGAGGGACAGGACTAGCACAGATACGCAGTATTTT. It is translated as CAIRRDRTSTDTQYF.

V is TRBV5-4 and J is TRBJ2-2, with D possibly matching TRBD1 (6 bases). The CDR3 contains 17 residues. CDR1 SGHNT and CDR2 YYREEE come from the germline V gene (reference sequence). V lost 3 bases and J lost 4, with 19 bases in between. The CDR3 DNA is TGTGCCAGCAGCTCTGGGATGGGGGCGCGTAGCACCGGGGAGCTGTTTTTT. This gives the protein CASSSGMGARSTGELFF.

This chain links TRBV30 with TRBJ1-3; D unresolved. Trimming removed 0 bases at V and 7 bases at J, with 13 bases between. The CDR3 is 14 residues long. From germline, CDR1 is GTSNPN and CDR2 SVGIG (reference sequence). The CDR3 here is CAWSVSGYDNTIYF. In DNA, the CDR3 is TGTGCCTGGAGTGTATCGGGGTACGACAACACCATATATTTT.

CDR3 in DNA: TGCGCCAGCAGCTTGGGGCCAGCGGGAGGGCCGAACACCGGGGAGCTGTTTTTT. Translating it yields CASSLGPAGGPNTGELFF. This rearrangement joins TRBV5-1 to TRBJ2-2, with 10 bases fitting TRBD2. The trim removed 0 bases at V and 0 bases at J, leaving 5 bases unmatched. Per the germline V gene, CDR1 is SGHRS and CDR2 is YFSETQ. The CDR3 covers 18 residues.

V usage is TRBV27 and J usage is TRBJ1-2; possibly TRBD1 for D (6 bases). The V gene's germline CDR1 is MNHEY and CDR2 SMNVEV (reference sequence). Trimming left V 3 bases short and J 7 bases short, with 12 bases between. The CDR3 is 13 residues long. The CDR3 DNA is TGTGCCAGCAGTTTGGCCAGGGGTGCTGGCTACACCTTC. Protein product: CASSLARGAGYTF.